The source of this T cell receptor beta chain is a study of T cell responses to AZD1222 COVID-19 vaccine. Some clones are missing from TCRdb's copy, which holds only in-frame ones; the method was immunoSEQ multiplex PCR. The sample records 120,000 to 150,000 clones, about 93% being singletons. CDR3 length: 14 residues. V lost 0 bases and J lost 5, with 10 bases in between. The germline gives CDR1 MNHEY, CDR2 SVGAGI. V is TRBV6-5 and J is TRBJ1-2; D is perhaps TRBD1 (6 bases). The source was peripheral blood, collected on day 0 of MenACWY control vaccination. The sequence came from an adult in good health. The CDR3: CASSYSIQGYGYTF. The CDR3 nucleotides read TGTGCCAGCAGTTACTCGATACAGGGTTATGGCTACACCTTC.